In its sample, the clone carrying this TCR beta chain was seen a few times. This sample was included in a study of T cells in Graves' hyperthyroidism and ophthalmopathy. Authors of the study amplified TCR beta CDR3 regions from RNA transcripts. HTBI primers were the set used in a first-round RT-PCR of the TCR CDR3. MiXCR, applied by TCRdb to the multiplex PCR reads, yields one record per CDR3 protein. Of 550,000 to 700,000 distinct CDR3 sequences listed, about 15% are singletons. Trimming removed 7 bases at V and 7 bases at J, with 16 bases between. CDR3 length: 13 residues. Sequencing used blood. This sequence was found in a woman between 35 and 50 years old with Graves' ophthalmopathy. The rearrangement joins TRBV12-3 or TRBV12-4 to TRBJ1-2; D uncertain. As DNA, the CDR3 is TGTGCCAGCAATAAGGACGGAGGACTTGGCTACACCTTC. Protein: CASNKDGGLGYTF.